The 8 T cell receptor beta chains given below trace back to one sample, sequenced in a study of CD8+ T cells in alopecia areata. As the sequencing template, cDNA was produced by extracting RNA and reverse transcribing it. Sequencing was performed with immunoSEQ multiplex PCR; in TCRdb, only in-frame clones are kept and a portion is missing. In the table there are about 70,000 clones, approximately 46% of which are singletons. This sample comprised CD8+ T cells sorted from blood, obtained at week 0. The receptors shown here come from a human donor with alopecia areata.

The V call is TRBV6-6, the J call TRBJ1-1; possible D gene TRBD1, 5 bases. The V and J ends lost 6 bases and 4 bases respectively, with 9 bases between them. The CDR3 covers 12 residues. Germline CDR1 MNHNY, CDR2 SVGAGI (reference sequence). The CDR3 loop is CASRVGATEAFF. The CDR3 nucleotides read TGTGCCAGCAGGGTCGGGGCCACTGAAGCTTTCTTT.

In its sample, this clone was seen a few times. The chain uses TRBV29-1 and TRBJ2-7; 7 bases are shared with TRBD1. The CDR3 totals 16 residues. The V segment lost 6 bases and the J segment 2 bases; nucleotides outside the gene matches: 16. Germline V gene lookup returns CDR1 SQVTM and CDR2 ANQGSEA. The CDR3 nucleotides are TGCAGCGTCGAGCCCCGGGACAGCAAAAACCCCTACGAGCAGTACTTC. Encoded protein: CSVEPRDSKNPYEQYF.

This clone came up a few times. The chain is built from TRBV5-1 and TRBJ1-2, with no clear D. V was trimmed by 1 base and J by 8 bases, leaving 9 bases between them. CDR1 is SGHRS, CDR2 YFSETQ, per germline. The CDR3 has 12 amino acids. In nucleotides, the CDR3 is TGCGCCAGCAGCTTGAGAGGAGACGGCTACACCTTC. This sequence encodes CASSLRGDGYTF.

This clone was observed a handful of times. V and J are TRBV7-2 and TRBJ2-2; no firm D call. Looked up from germline, CDR1 is SGHTA and CDR2 is FQGNSA. The V and J ends lost 3 bases and 6 bases respectively, with 8 bases between them. The CDR3 sequence is 13 residues long. CDR3 protein: CASSLSLAGELFF. In DNA, the CDR3 is TGTGCCAGCAGCTTGAGTCTAGCCGGGGAGCTGTTTTTT.

The chain links TRBV28 to TRBJ2-1; no definite D call. The length of the CDR3 is 12 residues. V lost 3 bases to trimming and J lost 6 bases, with 6 bases between them. Germline V gene data show CDR1 as MDHEN and CDR2 as SYDVKM. The CDR3 here is CASSLGSNEQFF. As DNA, the CDR3 is TGTGCCAGCAGTTTGGGAAGCAATGAGCAGTTCTTC. Full variable domain (remainder filled in from reference TRBV28 and TRBJ2-1): DVKVTQSSRYLVKRTGEKVFLECVQDMDHENMFWYRQDPGLGLRLIYFSYDVKMKEKGDIPEGYSVSREKKERFSLILESASTNQTSMYLCASSLGSNEQFFGPGTRLTVL.

V is TRBV4-1 and J is TRBJ2-7; 7 bases are shared with TRBD2. The CDR3 runs to 17 residues. Trimming removed 0 bases from V and 0 bases from J; junction bases left unmatched: 8. CDR1 and CDR2 from the germline V gene are MGHRA and YSYEKL. CDR3 sequence (DNA): TGCGCCAGCAGCCAAGATATAGTGGGAGGGCTCTCCTACGAGCAGTACTTC. Its translation: CASSQDIVGGLSYEQYF.

There are a few counts of this clone. The chain employs TRBV7-9 and TRBJ2-3, with TRBD1 matching 7 bases. Germline V gene sequence: CDR1 SEHNR, CDR2 FQNEAQ (reference sequence). Trimming took 4 bases from V and 3 from J; bases not matched to a gene: 4. The CDR3 runs 14 residues. CDR3 DNA: TGTGCCAGCAGCTGGGGACAGCTAACAGATACGCAGTATTTT. Translated: CASSWGQLTDTQYF.

This rearrangement joins TRBV27 to TRBJ2-3; no clear D gene. This CDR3 has 11 amino acids. Germline V gene data show CDR1 as MNHEY and CDR2 as SMNVEV (reference sequence). Trimming took 7 bases from V and 7 from J, leaving 9 bases between them. In DNA, the CDR3 is TGTGCCAGCACCCTTGGACATACGCAGTATTTT. Protein sequence: CASTLGHTQYF.